The 22 T cell receptor beta chains below all came from one sample that was sequenced in a study of T cell repertoires in cytomegalovirus infection. No cognate antigen is known for these TCRs. MiXCR was run by TCRdb on the reads, yielding one entry per CDR3 protein. The data contain about 770,000 distinct CDR3 sequences, 25% to 30% of them seen just once; the ten biggest clones take up roughly 13%. This material consisted of cultured CD8+ T cells from PBMCs, taken from culture after CMV antigen stimulation. Receptor source: a human donor in good health (CMV status not recorded). Some clones in this sample may be carry-over from other donors' samples.

This clonotype came up a few times. The V gene is TRBV2, the J gene TRBJ1-3; 7 positions match TRBD1. The CDR3 is 14 residues long. CDR1 and CDR2 (germline): SNHLY, FYNNEI. Trimming cost V 6 bases and J 1 base; bases outside gene matches: 3. For the CDR3, the DNA is TGTGCCAGCAGGGGGGGACAGTCTGGAAACACCATATATTTT. Translated: CASRGGQSGNTIYF.

The chain employs TRBV20-1 and TRBJ2-7; D is unclear. The CDR3 totals 12 residues. The V end was cut by 1 base, the J end by 4 bases, with 8 bases between. The germline V gene encodes CDR1 DFQATT and CDR2 SNEGSKA (reference sequence). The CDR3 nucleotides read TGCAGTGCTAGAGCTTCAAATTACGAGCAGTACGTC. Its translation: CSARASNYEQYV.

This clonotype was detected once. The chain has TRBV2 and TRBJ2-7; the D call may be TRBD1 or TRBD2 (5 bases each). CDR1 is SNHLY and CDR2 is FYNNEI in the germline V gene. The CDR3 extends over 14 amino acids. V was pared by 3 bases and J by 4 bases, with 13 bases between. CDR3 region: CASSENRRPYEQYV. The CDR3 nucleotides read TGTGCCAGCAGTGAGAACAGGAGGCCTTACGAGCAGTACGTC.

This clonotype occurred many times. The chain uses TRBV5-1 and TRBJ1-3; no reliable D call. Germline V gene sequence: CDR1 SGHRS, CDR2 YFSETQ. CDR3 length: 11 residues. With 4 bases removed from V and 4 bases from J, the gap between germline ends came to 3 bases. In DNA, the CDR3 is TGCGCCAGCAGCCAGGGAAACACCATATATTTT. Its translation: CASSQGNTIYF.

The chain couples TRBV29-1 to TRBJ2-7; 11 nucleotides agree with TRBD2. The germline V gene encodes CDR1 SQVTM and CDR2 ANQGSEA. Trimming at V came to 8 bases and at J to 4 bases, leaving 7 bases not matched to a gene. This CDR3 comprises 13 residues. The CDR3 protein is CSTRTSGSYEQYF. CDR3 nucleotides: TGCAGCACCCGGACTAGCGGGTCTTACGAGCAGTACTTC.

Ten or more counts support this clonotype. The chain recombines TRBV7-3 with TRBJ2-3; TRBD1 matches 9 bases. The CDR3 covers 14 residues. CDR1 and CDR2 from the germline V gene are SGHTA and FQGTGA. V lost 5 bases, J lost 5 bases, and 5 bases stayed unmatched. The CDR3 reads CASSPRTGVDTQYF. DNA of the CDR3: TGTGCCAGCAGCCCCCGGACAGGGGTAGATACGCAGTATTTT.

This clonotype was observed a handful of times. The V gene is TRBV7-9, the J gene TRBJ2-1; 8 bases align to TRBD2. There are 14 residues in the CDR3. Losses at the gene ends were 10 bases for V and 3 bases for J; bases not matched to a gene: 8. Germline V gene data show CDR1 as SEHNR and CDR2 as FQNEAQ (reference sequence). In DNA form, the CDR3 reads TGTGCCACCGGGGGGGACACCGACTACAATGAGCAGTTCTTC. The encoded protein is CATGGDTDYNEQFF.

This clonotype has more than one count but fewer than ten. The V call is TRBV13, the J call TRBJ2-7; the D gene is possibly TRBD1 (6 bases). The CDR3 has 14 residues. The V end lost 1 base, the J end lost 4 bases, and 11 bases lay between the germline ends. Germline assignment: CDR1 PRHDT and CDR2 FYEKMQ (reference sequence). The CDR3 sequence: CASSLVGAQYEQYV. CDR3 sequence (DNA): TGTGCCAGCAGCTTAGTGGGGGCTCAGTACGAGCAGTACGTC.

This clonotype was observed a handful of times. The rearrangement uses TRBV11-2 and TRBJ1-2; 9 bases line up with TRBD1. The CDR3 is 13 residues long. Unmatched junction bases numbered 6, after V lost 5 bases and J lost 8 bases. CDR1 is SGHAT and CDR2 is FQNNGV in the germline V gene. CDR3 sequence (DNA): TGTGCCAGCAGCATCGGGACAGGGAAGGGCTACACCTTC. Encoded protein: CASSIGTGKGYTF.

The V call is TRBV7-9, the J call TRBJ2-1; 9 nucleotides line up with TRBD1. CDR1 is SEHNR, CDR2 FQNEAQ, per germline (reference sequence). The ends lost 3 bases at V and 6 bases at J; junction bases unmatched: 9. The CDR3 has 16 residues. CDR3: CASSFPQGARGNEQFF. CDR3 nucleotide sequence: TGTGCCAGCAGCTTCCCACAGGGGGCGCGAGGCAATGAGCAGTTCTTC.

This clonotype was counted ten times or more. The rearrangement links TRBV7-2 to TRBJ2-2; D uncertain. This CDR3 has 16 amino acids. Trimming cost V 2 bases and J 0 bases, with 10 bases left between them. Germline lookup yields CDR1 SGHTA and CDR2 FQGNSA. The chain's CDR3 is CASSLSRPANTGELFF. CDR3 bases: TGTGCCAGCAGCTTAAGTCGGCCAGCGAACACCGGGGAGCTGTTTTTT.

The chain is built from TRBV27 and TRBJ1-2; the match to TRBD1 covers 8 bases. CDR3 length equals 13 residues. V was clipped by 6 bases and J by 8 bases; unmatched bases: 8. Germline-derived CDR1 and CDR2 are MNHEY and SMNVEV (reference sequence). CDR3 DNA sequence: TGTGCCAGCAGCCATGGACAGGGCAGGGGCTACACCTTC. It yields the protein CASSHGQGRGYTF.

This clonotype was seen only a few times. This chain uses TRBV4-2 with TRBJ1-2; possibly TRBD1 for D (6 bases). CDR1 LGHNA and CDR2 YNFKEQ come from the germline V gene. There are 16 residues in the CDR3. V was trimmed by 0 bases and J by 2 bases, leaving 13 bases between them. CDR3 DNA: TGTGCCAGCAGCCAAGAGGTGGGGGGCGGAAACTATGGCTACACCTTC. Amino acid sequence: CASSQEVGGGNYGYTF.

V and J are TRBV6-6 and TRBJ2-5; D is possibly TRBD1 (5 bases). Germline-derived CDR1 and CDR2 are MNHNY and SVGAGI (reference sequence). This CDR3 is built from 17 residues. The V gene lost 8 bases and the J gene lost 2 bases, with 24 bases spanning the gap. CDR3 coding DNA: TGTGCCAGCGAAGCCGGGCAGGGCGGAACCTCTCAAGAGACCCAGTACTTC. Amino acids: CASEAGQGGTSQETQYF.

This clonotype has only a few counts. This chain joins TRBV6-6 and TRBJ1-4, with D possibly matching TRBD1 (5 bases). CDR1 is MNHNY, CDR2 SVGAGI, per germline (reference sequence). The CDR3 has 16 residues. V was shortened by 0 bases and J by 6 bases, with 14 bases between the two germline ends. CDR3 protein: CASSYSLGPVDEKLFF. The CDR3, as DNA: TGTGCCAGCAGTTACTCCCTGGGACCTGTAGATGAAAAACTGTTTTTT.

With regard to this clonotype: This sequence may be a read error, since a much larger clone differs from it by one base. The chain couples TRBV6-2 or TRBV6-3 to TRBJ2-1; the D is unclear. Per the germline V gene, CDR1 is MNHEY and CDR2 is SVGEGT. The CDR3 has 11 amino acids. CDR3 bases: TGTACCAGCAGTACATCCAATGAGCAGTTCTTC. Encoded protein: CTSSTSNEQFF.

This clonotype was seen repeatedly, ten times or more. The chain employs TRBV11-1 and TRBJ2-1; TRBD2 matches at 11 bases. V gave up 3 bases and J gave up 6 bases; unmatched junction bases: 4. Germline V gene data show CDR1 as SGHAT and CDR2 as FQDESV (reference sequence). This CDR3 region has 15 residues. The DNA for the CDR3 is TGTGCCAGCAGCTTTAGCGGGGGGGCCAGCAATGAGCAGTTCTTC. Its protein is CASSFSGGASNEQFF. Combining the CDR3 with reference TRBV11-1 and TRBJ2-1 gives the whole variable domain EAEVAQSPRYKITEKSQAVAFWCDPISGHATLYWYRQILGQGPELLVQFQDESVVDDSQLPKDRFSAERLKGVDSTLKIQPAELGDSAMYLCASSFSGGASNEQFFGPGTRLTVL.

The rearrangement links TRBV28 to TRBJ2-5; D is perhaps TRBD1 (5 bases). The CDR3 covers 17 residues. Germline lookup yields CDR1 MDHEN and CDR2 SYDVKM. V was cut by 1 base and J by 1 base, with 16 bases left in between. The CDR3 protein is CASSLFVTGQLQETQYF. The CDR3 coding sequence is TGTGCCAGCAGTTTATTCGTTACAGGCCAACTCCAAGAGACCCAGTACTTC.

There are a few counts of this clonotype. The rearrangement links TRBV7-3 to TRBJ1-6, with D uncertain. The CDR3 is 15 residues long. V lost 2 bases, J lost 3 bases, and 8 bases lay in between. Per the germline V gene, CDR1 is SGHTA and CDR2 is FQGTGA. CDR3 sequence (DNA): TGTGCCAGCAGCTTAGGCGGATTCTATAATTCACCCCTCCACTTT. Translating gives CASSLGGFYNSPLHF. Looking up the rest from reference TRBV7-3 and TRBJ1-6 gives the full variable domain: GAGVSQTPSNKVTEKGKYVELRCDPISGHTALYWYRQSLGQGPEFLIYFQGTGAADDSGLPNDRFFAVRPEGSVSTLKIQRTERGDSAVYLCASSLGGFYNSPLHFGNGTRLTVT.

This clonotype showed up just a few times. The chain couples TRBV6-1 to TRBJ2-7; 8 bases agree with TRBD2. CDR1 and CDR2 from the germline V gene are MNHNS and SASEGT. The CDR3 is 14 amino acids. The V segment lost 8 bases and the J segment 1 base; nucleotides outside the gene matches: 7. CDR3 sequence: CASGGGGPSYEQYV. Written as DNA, the CDR3 is TGTGCCAGCGGGGGCGGGGGGCCGTCCTACGAGCAGTACGTC.

In this sample, this clonotype turned up a few times. This rearrangement joins TRBV12-3 or TRBV12-4 to TRBJ2-7; the D gene could be TRBD1 or TRBD2 (5 bases each). The V end was cut by 3 bases, the J end by 2 bases, with 11 bases between. The length of the CDR3 is 14 residues. The CDR3 bases are TGTGCCAGCAGTTTCGGGGCTAGTGCCTACGAGCAGTACTTC. It codes for CASSFGASAYEQYF.

This chain links TRBV27 with TRBJ2-3; 11 bases fit TRBD1. The CDR3 sequence is 12 residues long. CDR1 is MNHEY and CDR2 is SMNVEV in the germline V gene (reference sequence). V dropped 11 bases and J dropped 5; count of bases not matched to a gene: 3. The CDR3 DNA reads as TGTGCCTCGGGACAGGGGGAAGATACGCAGTATTTT. It yields the protein CASGQGEDTQYF.